This is a list of T cell receptor beta chains from one sample in a study of CD8 T cells in ankylosing spondylitis. TCRdb reanalysed the 5' RACE reads using MiXCR and keeps one entry per CDR3 protein. The data show roughly 300,000 distinct CDR3 sequences, with less than 10% seen just once and about 14% held by the top ten. The sequenced material came from blood, either unsorted or a sorted T cell fraction (not recorded which). The receptor set was obtained from a male donor with ankylosing spondylitis. Both conserved end residues are part of each CDR3. The order of the fields is V gene, D gene, clone size, J gene, CDR3 protein, CDR3 DNA. A D gene is named only where the DNA matches it firmly. Not all rows give a size; the values are once, few, many and, for expanded clones, a class.

>TRBV20-1|.|few|TRBJ1-1
CSAAREMGSTGNTEAFF
TGCAGTGCTGCCCGGGAGATGGGGTCTACAGGGAACACTGAAGCTTTCTTT
>TRBV7-2|.|.|TRBJ2-5
CASTSGRGLETQYF
TGTGCCAGCACCTCTGGACGAGGGCTGGAGACCCAGTACTTC
>TRBV27|.|.|TRBJ1-2
CASSQRGGSIGYTF
TGTGCCAGCAGCCAAAGGGGGGGGTCGATTGGCTACACCTTC
>TRBV20-1|.|few|TRBJ1-6
CSAIRGLRNSPLHF
TGCAGTGCTATACGGGGGTTGAGGAATTCACCCCTCCACTTT
>TRBV12-3/TRBV12-4|.|.|TRBJ1-5
CASSLAREGHKHF
TGTGCCAGCAGTTTAGCCCGGGAGGGACATAAGCATTTT
>TRBV27|.|.|TRBJ1-2
CASRIRGAKGYGYTF
TGTGCCAGCCGCATTAGGGGGGCCAAGGGCTATGGCTACACCTTC
>TRBV6-4|TRBD1|few|TRBJ2-6
CASSEQGADVLTF
TGTGCCAGCAGTGAGCAGGGGGCGGACGTCCTGACTTTC
>TRBV2|.|many|TRBJ2-3
CASSGRGRTDTQYF
TGTGCCAGCAGTGGAAGGGGCAGAACAGATACGCAGTATTTT
>TRBV12-3/TRBV12-4|.|medium-sized|TRBJ1-3
CATPTGNTIYF
TGTGCCACTCCAACTGGAAACACCATATATTTT
>TRBV5-8|TRBD1|few|TRBJ1-5
CASSRWTGSFRQPQHF
TGTGCCAGCAGCAGATGGACAGGGAGTTTTAGGCAGCCCCAGCATTTT
>TRBV9|TRBD2|.|TRBJ2-3
CASSAPSGVTDTQYF
TGTGCCAGCAGCGCCCCGAGCGGGGTCACAGATACGCAGTATTTT
>TRBV5-1|.|.|TRBJ1-5
CASSLGENSNQPQHF
TGCGCCAGCAGCTTGGGGGAGAATAGCAATCAGCCCCAGCATTTT
>TRBV12-3/TRBV12-4|TRBD2|.|TRBJ2-3
CASSMSGSSPTDTQYF
TGTGCCAGCAGTATGAGCGGGAGTTCCCCCACAGATACGCAGTATTTT
>TRBV20-1|TRBD2|few|TRBJ2-1
CSVKTSGYNEQFF
TGCAGTGTCAAGACTAGCGGATACAATGAGCAGTTCTTC
>TRBV6-5|.|few|TRBJ2-5
CASSHNLGRETQYF
TGTGCCAGCAGTCACAACCTGGGACGGGAGACCCAGTACTTC
>TRBV9|.|few|TRBJ2-3
CASSSRSGAATDTQYF
TGTGCCAGCAGCTCCAGGTCGGGGGCTGCGACAGATACGCAGTATTTT
>TRBV3-1|.|.|TRBJ2-1
CASSQGTLGREQFF
TGTGCCAGCAGCCAAGGGACCTTAGGGCGTGAGCAGTTCTTC
>TRBV5-4|.|few|TRBJ1-4
CASSLGITNEKLFF
TGTGCCAGCAGCTTGGGGATAACTAATGAAAAACTGTTTTTT
>TRBV5-1|TRBD1|.|TRBJ2-7
CASSLLGTGTYEQYF
TGCGCCAGCAGCCTTCTCGGGACAGGAACCTACGAGCAGTACTTC
>TRBV5-1|TRBD1|.|TRBJ2-3
CASSLVGQGSDTQYF
TGCGCCAGCAGCTTGGTAGGACAGGGTTCAGATACGCAGTATTTT
>TRBV7-9|.|.|TRBJ1-2
CASSLAVVIYGYTF
TGTGCCAGCAGCTTAGCGGTCGTGATCTATGGCTACACCTTC
>TRBV5-1|.|many|TRBJ2-3
CASSLETPPTDTQYF
TGCGCCAGCAGCTTGGAGACCCCGCCCACAGATACGCAGTATTTT
>TRBV27|.|few|TRBJ1-5
CASSLTGGLQPQHF
TGTGCCAGCAGTCTGACCGGGGGGTTACAGCCCCAGCATTTT
>TRBV6-1|.|few|TRBJ1-5
CASSVQGPLNQPQHF
TGTGCCAGCAGTGTACAGGGACCATTGAATCAGCCCCAGCATTTT
>TRBV7-2|.|few|TRBJ1-5
CASSLVGFSNQPQHF
TGTGCCAGCAGCTTAGTAGGGTTTAGCAATCAGCCCCAGCATTTT
>TRBV12-3/TRBV12-4|TRBD1|many|TRBJ1-5
CASSRGGDNQPQHF
TGTGCCAGCAGTCGAGGGGGCGACAATCAGCCCCAGCATTTT
>TRBV3-1|TRBD2|medium-sized|TRBJ2-1
CASSPGTSFWDEQFF
TGTGCCAGCAGCCCCGGGACTAGTTTTTGGGATGAGCAGTTCTTC
>TRBV28|TRBD2|many|TRBJ2-1
CASSFRVGTSSNEQFF
TGTGCCAGCAGTTTCCGAGTTGGGACTAGCTCCAATGAGCAGTTCTTC
>TRBV6-2/TRBV6-3|.|many|TRBJ2-1
CASSYSMSAGQNEQFF
TGTGCCAGCAGTTACTCCATGTCAGCGGGACAAAATGAGCAGTTCTTC
>TRBV9|.|many|TRBJ2-2
CASNPNTGELFF
TGTGCCAGCAACCCGAACACCGGGGAGCTGTTTTTT
>TRBV7-8|.|few|TRBJ1-3
CASSSIIGPVGNTIYF
TGTGCCAGCAGCTCCATCATTGGGCCTGTAGGAAACACCATATATTTT
>TRBV4-1|.|few|TRBJ2-3
CASSQTEDTQYF
TGCGCCAGCAGCCAAACTGAGGATACGCAGTATTTT
>TRBV20-1|TRBD1|few|TRBJ2-6
CSAGRTGGTYSGANVLTF
TGCAGTGCTGGACGAACAGGGGGCACCTACTCTGGGGCCAACGTCCTGACTTTC
>TRBV5-1|.|.|TRBJ1-5
CASSLGQGYNQPQHF
TGCGCCAGCAGCTTGGGGCAGGGCTACAATCAGCCCCAGCATTTT
>TRBV5-1|.|few|TRBJ2-1
CASSPGRDTQQFF
TGCGCCAGCAGCCCAGGACGGGACACTCAGCAGTTCTTC
>TRBV9|.|few|TRBJ2-3
CASSVGPSLTDTQYF
TGTGCCAGCAGCGTAGGTCCTAGTTTGACAGATACGCAGTATTTT
>TRBV29-1|.|.|TRBJ1-5
CSVAASNQPQHF
TGCAGCGTTGCGGCCAGCAATCAGCCCCAGCATTTT
>TRBV6-2/TRBV6-3|TRBD1|.|TRBJ1-5
CASQTGTFQQPQHF
TGTGCCAGCCAGACAGGGACGTTTCAGCAGCCCCAGCATTTT
>TRBV12-3/TRBV12-4|.|many|TRBJ1-5
CASMEQNQPQHF
TGTGCCAGCATGGAGCAGAATCAGCCCCAGCATTTT
>TRBV24-1|TRBD1|.|TRBJ2-1
CATSDLQQGSYNEQFF
TGTGCCACCAGTGATTTGCAACAGGGGTCCTACAATGAGCAGTTCTTC
>TRBV7-2|.|many|TRBJ1-2
CASSFFSGARGYTF
TGTGCCAGCAGCTTCTTTTCGGGGGCTCGAGGCTACACCTTC
>TRBV5-1|.|.|TRBJ2-3
CASSLEGREDTDTQYF
TGCGCCAGCAGCTTGGAAGGCAGGGAAGACACAGATACGCAGTATTTT
>TRBV3-1|.|.|TRBJ2-7
CASSQTRGAYEQYF
TGTGCCAGCAGCCAAACGCGAGGGGCCTACGAGCAGTACTTC
>TRBV25-1|TRBD2|few|TRBJ2-1
CASRAAGGPREQFF
TGTGCCAGCCGGGCGGCGGGAGGGCCTCGGGAGCAGTTCTTC
>TRBV14|TRBD2|.|TRBJ2-3
CASSHSLAGEYGDTQYF
TGTGCCAGCAGCCATTCACTAGCGGGAGAATATGGAGATACGCAGTATTTT
>TRBV15|.|many|TRBJ2-2
CATSRDKGIGELFF
TGTGCCACCAGCAGAGATAAGGGTATCGGGGAGCTGTTTTTT
>TRBV28|TRBD1|many|TRBJ2-7
CASSLKQGFDEQYF
TGTGCCAGCAGTTTGAAACAGGGGTTCGACGAGCAGTACTTC
>TRBV20-1|.|few|TRBJ2-5
CSAPGTTQETQYF
TGCAGTGCGCCCGGGACAACCCAAGAGACCCAGTACTTC
>TRBV12-3/TRBV12-4|.|few|TRBJ2-1
CASRESYNEQFF
TGTGCCAGCAGGGAATCCTACAATGAGCAGTTCTTC
>TRBV29-1|.|many|TRBJ2-3
CSATPAGGDTQYF
TGCAGCGCTACCCCGGCAGGCGGAGATACGCAGTATTTT
>TRBV2|.|few|TRBJ1-1
CASSIQILNTEAFF
TGTGCCAGCTCAATACAGATCTTGAACACTGAAGCTTTCTTT
>TRBV2|.|few|TRBJ2-2
CASIEGNTGELFF
TGTGCCAGCATAGAGGGTAACACCGGGGAGCTGTTTTTT
>TRBV5-6|.|.|TRBJ2-4
CASSSTVNLAKNIQYF
TGTGCCAGCAGCTCTACAGTGAATTTAGCCAAAAACATTCAGTACTTC